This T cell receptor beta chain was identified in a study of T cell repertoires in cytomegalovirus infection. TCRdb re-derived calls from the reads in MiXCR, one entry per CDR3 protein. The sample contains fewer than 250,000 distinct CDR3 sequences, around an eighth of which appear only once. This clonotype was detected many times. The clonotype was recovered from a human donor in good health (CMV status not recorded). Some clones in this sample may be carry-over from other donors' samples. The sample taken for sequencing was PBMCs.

CDR3 in amino acids: CASRPGSTRRNEQFF. CDR3 nucleotide sequence: TGTGCCAGCAGGCCGGGGTCGACCCGGCGTAATGAGCAGTTCTTC. The genes are TRBV7-2 and TRBJ2-1; tentative D call: TRBD2 (5 bases). Germline V lookup: CDR1 SGHTA, CDR2 FQGNSA. V lost 6 bases to trimming and J lost 7 bases, with 19 bases between them. This CDR3 comprises 15 residues.